What follows are 2 T cell receptor beta chains derived from one specimen sequenced in a study of a mutant IDH1 vaccine in newly diagnosed glioma. Indicated time point: week 35, safety follow-up. Mutant IDH1 20-mer peptide, at 300 ug, made up each vaccine dose, with topical imiquimod. Generated by immunoSEQ multiplex PCR, the TCRdb table keeps only in-frame clones and is missing some. Among approximately 44,000 clones, over 60% were seen once, and the ten largest hold 10% to 15%. These receptors' antigens are unknown. This sample comprised PBMCs, obtained from a glioma patient whose treatment included an IDH1 peptide vaccine. The receptor source for this set is a man aged 35 to 55 with glioma.

This clone has a single count. The chain uses TRBV7-2 and TRBJ2-5; D is perhaps TRBD1 or TRBD2 (5 bases each). The germline V gene encodes CDR1 SGHTA and CDR2 FQGNSA. V was cut by 3 bases and J by 5 bases, with 16 bases left in between. This CDR3 region has 15 residues. CDR3 in amino acids: CASSFYGQGRETQYF. The CDR3, as DNA: TGTGCCAGCAGCTTTTACGGGCAGGGACGGGAGACCCAGTACTTC.

This chain connects TRBV6-1 to TRBJ1-2; possible D gene TRBD1, 5 bases. CDR1 and CDR2 (germline): MNHNS, SASEGT. CDR3 size: 15 residues. Trimming removed 2 bases from V and 8 bases from J, with 18 bases in between. Written as DNA, the CDR3 is TGTGCCAGCAGTGAAATCGACATCGTCCGGGGGGGCTACACCTTC. Translating it yields CASSEIDIVRGGYTF.